This T cell receptor beta chain was sequenced in a study of blood T cell repertoires in COVID-19. Study background: Sources were T cells, B-cell-depleted T cells, or PBMCs; the material itself was cDNA or gDNA.

This study enrolled people aged 18 to 89 from about two dozen US geographic areas. Each participant's cohort was designated according to participant-reported clinical history. Two negative PCRs, clearance, or symptom resolution were required of recovered Cohort 3 donors. TCRdb keeps only in-frame clones here, not all; method: immunoSEQ multiplex PCR. This repertoire shows fewer than 450,000 clones, 88% found once; its top ten account for 1.2%. The sample comprised PBMCs or T cells enriched from blood (not recorded which). This clonotype originated in a woman aged 18-30 years who had recovered from COVID-19.

The CDR3 spells CASSHGTGGAEYF. DNA for the CDR3: TGTGCCAGCAGCCACGGGACAGGGGGCGCGGAGTACTTC. This sequence joins TRBV3-1 (or the pseudogene TRBV3-2) and TRBJ2-7; 12 bases fit TRBD1. With V trimmed by 3 bases and J by 11 bases, 5 bases remained unmatched. The germline V gene encodes CDR1 LGHDT and CDR2 YNNKEL (reference sequence). The CDR3 is made up of 13 amino acids.